This T cell receptor (beta chain) was retrieved from a study of T cell repertoires in cytomegalovirus infection. Ten or more counts support this clonotype. Its antigen remains unidentified. TCRdb recomputed calls from the reads with MiXCR, one row per CDR3 protein. This table has about 300,000 distinct CDR3 sequences, 9.6% appearing once. The V and J ends lost 5 bases and 7 bases, in that order; junction bases with no gene match: 4. Germline lookup yields CDR1 MNHEY and CDR2 SMNVEV (reference sequence). This CDR3 has 14 residues. General study results and limits: Summed frequency of public TCR beta families distinguished CMV carriers with the relevant HLA. CMV-specific TCR beta clonotypes restricted by HLA-C dominated the ex vivo response.

The sequenced sample was PBMCs. The clonotype was recovered from a human donor in good health (CMV status not recorded). Some clones in this sample may be carry-over from other donors' samples. V and J are TRBV27 and TRBJ2-1; 11 nucleotides align to TRBD1. The CDR3 protein is CASSARDRGNEQFF. CDR3 nucleotides: TGTGCCAGCAGTGCCCGGGACAGGGGGAATGAGCAGTTCTTC.